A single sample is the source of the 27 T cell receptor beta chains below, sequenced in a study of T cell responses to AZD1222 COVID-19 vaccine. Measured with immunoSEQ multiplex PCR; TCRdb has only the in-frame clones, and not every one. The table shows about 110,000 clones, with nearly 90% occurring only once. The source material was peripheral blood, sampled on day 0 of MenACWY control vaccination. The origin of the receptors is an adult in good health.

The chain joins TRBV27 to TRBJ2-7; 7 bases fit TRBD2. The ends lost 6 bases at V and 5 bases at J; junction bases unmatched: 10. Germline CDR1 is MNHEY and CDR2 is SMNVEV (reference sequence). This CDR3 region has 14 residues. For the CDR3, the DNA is TGTGCCAGCAGCCGAACCGGGACTATGAACGAGCAGTACTTC. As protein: CASSRTGTMNEQYF.

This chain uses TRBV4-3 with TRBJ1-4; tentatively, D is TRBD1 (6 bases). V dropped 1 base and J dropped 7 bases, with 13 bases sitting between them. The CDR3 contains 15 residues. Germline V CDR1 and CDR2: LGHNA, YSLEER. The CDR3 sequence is CASSQGSGAGEKLFF. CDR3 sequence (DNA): TGCGCCAGCAGCCAAGGCTCAGGGGCAGGTGAAAAACTGTTTTTT.

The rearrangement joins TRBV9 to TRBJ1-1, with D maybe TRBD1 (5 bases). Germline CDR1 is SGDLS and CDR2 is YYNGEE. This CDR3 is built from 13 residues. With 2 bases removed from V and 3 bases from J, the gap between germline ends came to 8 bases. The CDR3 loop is CASSVDRDTEAFF. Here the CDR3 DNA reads TGTGCCAGCAGCGTTGACAGAGACACTGAAGCTTTCTTT.

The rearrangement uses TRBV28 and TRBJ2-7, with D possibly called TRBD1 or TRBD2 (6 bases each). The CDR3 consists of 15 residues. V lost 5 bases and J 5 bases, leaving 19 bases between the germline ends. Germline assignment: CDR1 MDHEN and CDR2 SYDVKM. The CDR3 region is CASSRLGGSADEQYF. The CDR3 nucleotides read TGTGCCAGCAGTCGACTAGGGGGGTCAGCCGACGAGCAGTACTTC.

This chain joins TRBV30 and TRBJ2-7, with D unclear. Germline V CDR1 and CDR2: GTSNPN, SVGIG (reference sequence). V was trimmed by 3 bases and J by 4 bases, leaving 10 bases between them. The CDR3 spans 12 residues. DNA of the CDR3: TGTGCCTGGAGGGAACATGGGTACGAGCAGTACTTC. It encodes CAWREHGYEQYF.

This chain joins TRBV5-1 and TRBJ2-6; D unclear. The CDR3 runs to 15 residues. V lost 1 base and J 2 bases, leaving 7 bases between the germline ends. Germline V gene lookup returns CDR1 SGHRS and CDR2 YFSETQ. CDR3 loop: CASSLSPAGANVLTF. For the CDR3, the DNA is TGCGCCAGCAGCTTGTCGCCGGCTGGGGCCAACGTCCTGACTTTC.

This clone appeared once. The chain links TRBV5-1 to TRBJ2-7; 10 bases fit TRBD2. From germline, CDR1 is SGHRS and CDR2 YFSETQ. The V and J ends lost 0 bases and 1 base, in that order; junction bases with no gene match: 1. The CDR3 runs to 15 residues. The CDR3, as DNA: TGCGCCAGCAGCTTGGAACTAGCGGGATCCTACGAGCAGTACTTC. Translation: CASSLELAGSYEQYF.

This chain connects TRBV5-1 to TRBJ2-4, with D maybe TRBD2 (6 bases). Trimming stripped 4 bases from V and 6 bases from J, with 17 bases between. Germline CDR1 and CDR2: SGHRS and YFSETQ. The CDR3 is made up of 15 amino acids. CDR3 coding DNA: TGCGCCAGCAGCCTCGGAGGGGACCCGGTAAACATTCAGTACTTC. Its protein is CASSLGGDPVNIQYF.

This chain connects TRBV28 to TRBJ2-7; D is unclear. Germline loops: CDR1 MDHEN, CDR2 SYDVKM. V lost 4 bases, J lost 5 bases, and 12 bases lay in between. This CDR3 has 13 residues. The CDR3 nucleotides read TGTGCCAGCAGTTCCCCCCCTCTTGACGAGCAGTACTTC. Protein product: CASSSPPLDEQYF.

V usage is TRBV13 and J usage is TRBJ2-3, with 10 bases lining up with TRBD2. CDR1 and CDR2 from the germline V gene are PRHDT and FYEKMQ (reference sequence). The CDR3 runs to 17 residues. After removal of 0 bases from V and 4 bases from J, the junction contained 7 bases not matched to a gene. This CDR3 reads CASSLGGGTSVPDTQYF. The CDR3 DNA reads TGTGCCAGCAGCTTAGGGGGCGGGACTAGCGTCCCAGATACGCAGTATTTT. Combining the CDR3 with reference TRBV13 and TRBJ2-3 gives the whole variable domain AAGVIQSPRHLIKEKRETATLKCYPIPRHDTVYWYQQGPGQDPQFLISFYEKMQSDKGSIPDRFSAQQFSDYHSELNMSSLELGDSALYFCASSLGGGTSVPDTQYFGPGTRLTVL.

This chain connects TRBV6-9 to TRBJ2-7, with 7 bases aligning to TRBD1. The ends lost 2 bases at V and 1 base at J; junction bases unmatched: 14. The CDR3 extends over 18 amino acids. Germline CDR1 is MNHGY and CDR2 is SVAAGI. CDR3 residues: CASSYGFKGQRVSYEQYF. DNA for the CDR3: TGTGCCAGCAGTTATGGGTTTAAGGGACAGAGGGTTTCCTACGAGCAGTACTTC.

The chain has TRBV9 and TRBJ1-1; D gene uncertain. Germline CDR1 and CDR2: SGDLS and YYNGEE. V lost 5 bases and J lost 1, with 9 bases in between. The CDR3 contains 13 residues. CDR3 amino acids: CASSQTQNTEAFF. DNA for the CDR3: TGTGCCAGCAGTCAGACGCAGAACACTGAAGCTTTCTTT. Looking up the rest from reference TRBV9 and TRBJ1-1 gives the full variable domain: DSGVTQTPKHLITATGQRVTLRCSPRSGDLSVYWYQQSLDQGLQFLIQYYNGEERAKGNILERFSAQQFPDLHSELNLSSLELGDSALYFCASSQTQNTEAFFGQGTRLTVV.

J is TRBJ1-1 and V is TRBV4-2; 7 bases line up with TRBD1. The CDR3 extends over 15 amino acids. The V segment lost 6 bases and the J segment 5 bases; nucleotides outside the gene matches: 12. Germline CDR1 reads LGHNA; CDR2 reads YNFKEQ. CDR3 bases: TGTGCCAGCAGACCGACTACAGGGGCCGCAACTGAAGCTTTCTTT. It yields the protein CASRPTTGAATEAFF.

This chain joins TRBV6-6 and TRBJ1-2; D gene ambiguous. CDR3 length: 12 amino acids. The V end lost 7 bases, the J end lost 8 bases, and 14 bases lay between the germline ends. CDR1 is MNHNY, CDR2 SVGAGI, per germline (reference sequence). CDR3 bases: TGTGCCAGCACCTATACCGTGGGGGGCTACACCTTC. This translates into CASTYTVGGYTF.

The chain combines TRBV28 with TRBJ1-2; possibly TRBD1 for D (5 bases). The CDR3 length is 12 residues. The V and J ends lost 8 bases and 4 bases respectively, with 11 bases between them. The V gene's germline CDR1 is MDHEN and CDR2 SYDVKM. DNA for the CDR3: TGTGCCAGCGGGACCCTGTTCTATGGCTACACCTTC. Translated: CASGTLFYGYTF.

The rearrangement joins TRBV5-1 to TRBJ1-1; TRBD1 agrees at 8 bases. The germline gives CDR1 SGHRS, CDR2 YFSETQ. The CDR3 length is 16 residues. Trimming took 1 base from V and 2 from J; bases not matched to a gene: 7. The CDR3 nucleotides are TGCGCCAGCAGCTTGTCAACAGGGGGATCTAACACTGAAGCTTTCTTT. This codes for CASSLSTGGSNTEAFF.

This CDR3 reads CASSPSVGNQPQHF. CDR3 nucleotide sequence: TGTGCCAGCAGCCCCTCCGTTGGCAATCAGCCCCAGCATTTT. The chain links TRBV6-2 or TRBV6-3 to TRBJ1-5; D not resolved. This CDR3 comprises 14 residues. The ends were cut back, 6 bases at V and 2 bases at J, with 11 bases in the middle. Germline V gene lookup returns CDR1 MNHEY and CDR2 SVGEGT.

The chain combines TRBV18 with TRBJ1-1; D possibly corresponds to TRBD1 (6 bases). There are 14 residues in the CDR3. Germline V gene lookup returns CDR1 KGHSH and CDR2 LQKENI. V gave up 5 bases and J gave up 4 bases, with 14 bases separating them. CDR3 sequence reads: CASSARGLGTEAFF. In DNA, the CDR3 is TGTGCCAGCTCAGCCCGGGGGCTGGGCACTGAAGCTTTCTTT.

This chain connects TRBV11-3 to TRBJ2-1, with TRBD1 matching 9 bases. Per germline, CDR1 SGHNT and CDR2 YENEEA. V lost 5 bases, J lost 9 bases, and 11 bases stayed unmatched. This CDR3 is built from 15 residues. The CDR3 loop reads CASSPDRGLHSEQFF. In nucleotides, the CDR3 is TGTGCCAGCAGCCCGGACAGGGGTTTGCATAGTGAGCAGTTCTTC.

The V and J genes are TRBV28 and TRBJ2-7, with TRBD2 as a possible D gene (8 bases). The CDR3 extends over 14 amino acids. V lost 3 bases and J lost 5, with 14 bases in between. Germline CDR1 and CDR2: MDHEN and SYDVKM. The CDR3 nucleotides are TGTGCCAGCAGTTTGACAGGGACTAGAGACGAGCAGTACTTC. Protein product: CASSLTGTRDEQYF. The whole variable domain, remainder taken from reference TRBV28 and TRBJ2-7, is DVKVTQSSRYLVKRTGEKVFLECVQDMDHENMFWYRQDPGLGLRLIYFSYDVKMKEKGDIPEGYSVSREKKERFSLILESASTNQTSMYLCASSLTGTRDEQYFGPGTRLTVT.

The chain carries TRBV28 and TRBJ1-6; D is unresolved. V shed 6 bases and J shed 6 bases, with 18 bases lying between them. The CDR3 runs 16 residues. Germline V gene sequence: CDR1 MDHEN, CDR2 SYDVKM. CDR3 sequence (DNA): TGTGCCAGCAGGCTCTTTAAACGGAAGGCTAATTCACCCCTCCACTTT. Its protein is CASRLFKRKANSPLHF.

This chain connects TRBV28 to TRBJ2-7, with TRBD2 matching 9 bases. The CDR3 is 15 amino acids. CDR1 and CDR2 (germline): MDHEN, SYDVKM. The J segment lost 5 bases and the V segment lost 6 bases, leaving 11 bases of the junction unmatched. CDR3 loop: CASSPIAGAGDEQYF. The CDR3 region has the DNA TGTGCCAGCAGCCCAATAGCGGGAGCTGGGGACGAGCAGTACTTC.

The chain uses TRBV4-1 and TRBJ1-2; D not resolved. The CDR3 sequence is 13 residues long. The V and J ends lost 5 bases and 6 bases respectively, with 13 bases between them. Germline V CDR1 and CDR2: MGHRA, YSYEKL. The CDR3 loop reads CASSNAVRDGYTF. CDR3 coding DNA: TGCGCCAGCAGCAACGCGGTCCGGGATGGCTACACCTTC.

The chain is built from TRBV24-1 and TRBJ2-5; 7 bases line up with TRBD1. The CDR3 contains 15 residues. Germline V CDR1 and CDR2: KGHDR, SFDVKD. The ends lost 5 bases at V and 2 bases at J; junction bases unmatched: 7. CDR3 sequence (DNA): TGTGCCACCAGTGTTGGACAGGCGCCACAAGAGACCCAGTACTTC. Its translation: CATSVGQAPQETQYF.

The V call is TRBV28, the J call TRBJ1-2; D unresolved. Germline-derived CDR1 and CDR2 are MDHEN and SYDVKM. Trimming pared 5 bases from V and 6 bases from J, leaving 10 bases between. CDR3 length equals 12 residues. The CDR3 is CASSRIDDGYTF. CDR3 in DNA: TGTGCCAGCAGTCGTATCGATGATGGCTACACCTTC.

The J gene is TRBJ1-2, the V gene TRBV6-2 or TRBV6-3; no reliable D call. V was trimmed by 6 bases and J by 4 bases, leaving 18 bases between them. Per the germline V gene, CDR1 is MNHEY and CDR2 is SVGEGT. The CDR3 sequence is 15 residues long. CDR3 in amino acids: CASSRPGPLLYGYTF. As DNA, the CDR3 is TGTGCCAGCAGCCGCCCCGGGCCCCTGCTCTATGGCTACACCTTC.

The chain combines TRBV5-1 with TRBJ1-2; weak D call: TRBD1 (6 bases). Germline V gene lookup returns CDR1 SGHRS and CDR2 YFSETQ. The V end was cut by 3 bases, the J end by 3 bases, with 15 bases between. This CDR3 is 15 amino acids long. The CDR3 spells CASSSGYREDYGYTF. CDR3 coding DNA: TGCGCCAGCAGCTCTGGATACAGGGAGGACTATGGCTACACCTTC.